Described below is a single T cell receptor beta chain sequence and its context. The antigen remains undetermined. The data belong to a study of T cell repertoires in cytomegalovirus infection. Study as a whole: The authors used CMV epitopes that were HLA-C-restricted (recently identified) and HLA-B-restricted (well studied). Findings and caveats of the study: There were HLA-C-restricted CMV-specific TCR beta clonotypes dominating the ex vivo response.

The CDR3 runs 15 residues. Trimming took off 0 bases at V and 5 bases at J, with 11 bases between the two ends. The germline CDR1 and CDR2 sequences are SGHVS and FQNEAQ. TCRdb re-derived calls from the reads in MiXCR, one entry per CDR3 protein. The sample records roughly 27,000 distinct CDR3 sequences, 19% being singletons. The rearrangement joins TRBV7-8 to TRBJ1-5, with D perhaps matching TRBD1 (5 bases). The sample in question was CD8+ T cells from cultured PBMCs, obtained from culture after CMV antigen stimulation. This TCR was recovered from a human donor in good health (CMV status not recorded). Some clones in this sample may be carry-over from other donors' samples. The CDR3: CASSLAGEFDQPQHF. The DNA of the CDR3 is TGTGCCAGCAGCTTAGCGGGGGAGTTCGATCAGCCCCAGCATTTT.